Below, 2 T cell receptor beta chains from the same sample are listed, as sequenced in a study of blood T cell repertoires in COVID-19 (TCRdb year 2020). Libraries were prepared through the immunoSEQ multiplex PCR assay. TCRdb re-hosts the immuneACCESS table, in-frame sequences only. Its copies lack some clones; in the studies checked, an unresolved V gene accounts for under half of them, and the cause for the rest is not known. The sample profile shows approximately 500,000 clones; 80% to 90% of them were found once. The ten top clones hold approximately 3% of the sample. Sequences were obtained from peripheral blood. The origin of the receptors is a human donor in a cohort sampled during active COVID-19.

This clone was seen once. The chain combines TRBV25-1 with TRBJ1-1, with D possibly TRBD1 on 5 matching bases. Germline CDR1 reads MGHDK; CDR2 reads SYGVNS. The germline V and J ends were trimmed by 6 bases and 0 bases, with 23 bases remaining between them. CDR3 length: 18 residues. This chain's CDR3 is CASRGTLTPPGMNTEAFF. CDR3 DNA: TGTGCCAGCAGGGGGACTCTCACCCCACCCGGAATGAACACTGAAGCTTTCTTT.

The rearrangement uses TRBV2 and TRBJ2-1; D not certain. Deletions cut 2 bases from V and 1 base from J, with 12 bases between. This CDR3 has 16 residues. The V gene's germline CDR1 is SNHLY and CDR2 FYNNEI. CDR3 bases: TGTGCCAGCAGTGAAACAGTGATTGAGTCCTACAATGAGCAGTTCTTC. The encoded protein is CASSETVIESYNEQFF.